One sample yielded the 18 T cell receptor beta chains listed below, sequenced in a study of T cells in Graves' hyperthyroidism and ophthalmopathy (dated by TCRdb to between 2019 and 2020). Libraries were constructed by multiplex PCR. Sequenced on an Illumina HiSeq 2000. TCR beta CDR3 regions were amplified from RNA transcripts. A first-round RT-PCR of the TCR CDR3 used the HTBI primer set with the Qiagen OneStep RT-PCR kit. TCRdb passed the public sequencing reads through fastp at Q25 and MiXCR, retaining productive beta sequences. Duplicate CDR3 protein sequences are folded into a single record with the most common DNA and genes. This sample lists about 530,000 distinct CDR3 sequences; 17% were detected once. In total, the top ten clones hold around 17% of the sample. The sequenced sample was blood. These TCRs come from a woman younger than 35 with Graves' ophthalmopathy.

This clonotype has ten or more counts. The chain combines TRBV18 with TRBJ2-1; D might be TRBD1 (7 bases). Trimming stripped 3 bases from V and 4 bases from J, with 13 bases between. This CDR3 has 15 amino acids. CDR1 KGHSH and CDR2 LQKENI come from the germline V gene. CDR3 sequence: CASSPSAGGYNEQFF. The CDR3 nucleotides read TGTGCCAGCTCACCCTCGGCAGGGGGGTACAATGAGCAGTTCTTC.

The rearrangement links TRBV19 to TRBJ1-1; D may be TRBD1 (6 bases). The CDR3 length is 15 residues. Looked up from germline, CDR1 is LNHDA and CDR2 is SQIVND (reference sequence). V lost 3 bases and J 5 bases, leaving 16 bases between the germline ends. Here the CDR3 DNA reads TGTGCCAGTAGTATCGGGAACAGGGTGAGGACTGAAGCTTTCTTT. Protein sequence: CASSIGNRVRTEAFF.

V and J are TRBV27 and TRBJ2-2; tentative D call: TRBD1 (6 bases). Germline V gene lookup returns CDR1 MNHEY and CDR2 SMNVEV (reference sequence). The CDR3 runs 15 residues. Deletions cut 4 bases from V and 7 bases from J, with 16 bases between. CDR3 DNA sequence: TGTGCCAGCAGTTCTCGGACAGCGAGGGGCGGGGAGCTGTTTTTT. Translating it yields CASSSRTARGGELFF.

This clonotype came up a few times. The chain links TRBV15 to TRBJ1-1, with TRBD1 matching over 8 bases. CDR3 size: 15 residues. Germline V gives CDR1 LNHNV, CDR2 YYDKDF (reference sequence). Trimming cost V 2 bases and J 1 base; bases outside gene matches: 3. CDR3 nucleotide sequence: TGTGCCACCAGCAGAAACAGGGGGGGGAACACTGAAGCTTTCTTT. Its protein product is CATSRNRGGNTEAFF.

This chain uses TRBV3-1 with TRBJ2-1; TRBD1 or TRBD2 may be the D gene (5 bases each). Germline CDR1 LGHDT, CDR2 YNNKEL (reference sequence). The CDR3 has 13 amino acids. Deletions cut 10 bases from V and 4 bases from J, with 14 bases between. The CDR3 here is CANRPSSYNEQFF. In DNA form, the CDR3 reads TGTGCCAACAGGCCTAGCAGTTACAATGAGCAGTTCTTC.

The chain uses TRBV27 and TRBJ1-2, with 12 bases identical to TRBD1. V dropped 0 bases and J dropped 4; count of bases not matched to a gene: 9. Germline V gives CDR1 MNHEY, CDR2 SMNVEV (reference sequence). The CDR3 sequence is 18 residues long. CDR3 in DNA: TGTGCCAGCAGTTTATCATCGGGACAGGGGGCTGGGTTCTATGGCTACACCTTC. It encodes CASSLSSGQGAGFYGYTF.

The chain joins TRBV4-3 to TRBJ2-7; either TRBD1 or TRBD2 may supply D (6 bases each). Germline V lookup: CDR1 LGHNA, CDR2 YSLEER. V lost 2 bases, J lost 5 bases, and 16 bases lay in between. CDR3 size: 15 residues. The CDR3 sequence: CASSQRTGTSDEQYF. CDR3 sequence (DNA): TGCGCCAGCAGCCAACGTACAGGGACTTCGGACGAGCAGTACTTC.

In its sample, this clonotype was seen many times. The V call is TRBV28, the J call TRBJ2-7, with a tentative D call TRBD2 (7 bases). The CDR3 is 15 residues long. The V end was cut by 6 bases, the J end by 2 bases, with 17 bases between. Germline-derived CDR1 and CDR2 are MDHEN and SYDVKM. CDR3 sequence: CASSPGGGTTYEQYF. Written as DNA, the CDR3 is TGTGCCAGCAGCCCGGGAGGTGGGACAACCTACGAGCAGTACTTC.

The V gene is TRBV19, the J gene TRBJ1-1; 10 bases map to TRBD1. Germline V gene lookup returns CDR1 LNHDA and CDR2 SQIVND (reference sequence). Trimming took 5 bases from V and 6 from J; bases not matched to a gene: 9. The CDR3 loop spans 15 amino acids. DNA for the CDR3: TGTGCCAGTAGTGCCCCGACAGGGGGCTTTCCTGAAGCTTTCTTT. Translated, it gives CASSAPTGGFPEAFF.

This clonotype has ten or more counts. This rearrangement joins TRBV12-3 or TRBV12-4 to TRBJ1-1, with a possible D match to TRBD1 (5 bases). Trimming took 2 bases from V and 0 from J, leaving 10 bases between them. The CDR3 is 15 amino acids. The CDR3, as DNA: TGTGCCAGCAGTTTAAAAGACAGCCTGAACACTGAAGCTTTCTTT. Translated, it gives CASSLKDSLNTEAFF.

This clonotype was picked up a small number of times. The V gene is TRBV3-1, the J gene TRBJ2-2, with D perhaps given as TRBD1 or TRBD2 (5 bases each). The CDR3 spans 16 residues. Trimming stripped 3 bases from V and 0 bases from J, with 11 bases between. From germline, CDR1 is LGHDT and CDR2 YNNKEL (reference sequence). CDR3 amino acids: CASSHAGTSNTGELFF. The CDR3 DNA sequence: TGTGCCAGCAGCCATGCAGGGACCTCGAACACCGGGGAGCTGTTTTTT.

The chain couples TRBV4-2 to TRBJ2-5; TRBD2 aligns across 9 bases. V gave up 1 base and J gave up 3 bases; unmatched junction bases: 6. From germline, CDR1 is LGHNA and CDR2 YNFKEQ. The CDR3 has 16 amino acids. CDR3 in amino acids: CASSQATSGLEETQYF. CDR3 nucleotide sequence: TGTGCCAGCAGCCAAGCCACTAGCGGGCTCGAAGAGACCCAGTACTTC.

Ten or more counts support this clonotype. The genes are TRBV28 and TRBJ2-7, with D perhaps TRBD1 (6 bases). V was cut by 6 bases and J by 4 bases, with 13 bases left in between. From germline, CDR1 is MDHEN and CDR2 SYDVKM. The length of the CDR3 is 13 residues. The CDR3 nucleotides read TGTGCCAGCAGCATGGGACACCTTTACGAGCAGTACTTC. Translated, it gives CASSMGHLYEQYF.

This clonotype was picked up many times. In nucleotides, the CDR3 is TGTGCCAGCAGCTCTCGACAGGGGGATCAGCCCCAGCATTTT. It translates to CASSSRQGDQPQHF. The V call is TRBV7-8, the J call TRBJ1-5, with 9 positions matching TRBD1. The CDR3 loop spans 14 amino acids. The germline V gene has CDR1 SGHVS and CDR2 FQNEAQ. Losses at the gene ends were 4 bases for V and 5 bases for J; bases not matched to a gene: 3.

The chain couples TRBV27 to TRBJ2-1; D might be TRBD1 (5 bases). Germline CDR1 MNHEY, CDR2 SMNVEV (reference sequence). The CDR3 length is 15 residues. The V gene lost 4 bases and the J gene lost 8 bases, with 18 bases spanning the gap. CDR3 sequence reads: CASSSEQDLQHEQFF. The CDR3 DNA follows: TGTGCCAGCAGTTCGGAACAGGACCTACAGCATGAGCAGTTCTTC.

About this clonotype: Given a much more abundant clone one base away, this may be a read error. This CDR3 fails to terminate in the conserved phenylalanine or tryptophan, so it likely reflects a read error. The CDR3 sequence is CASRWEGRVETQYV. CDR3 nucleotides: TGTGCCAGCAGGTGGGAGGGGAGAGTAGAGACCCAGTACGTC. The rearrangement uses TRBV2 and TRBJ2-5, with 7 bases that match TRBD2. After removal of 6 bases from V and 4 bases from J, the junction contained 8 bases not matched to a gene. The CDR3 loop spans 14 amino acids. Germline CDR1 and CDR2: SNHLY and FYNNEI.

This clonotype turned up a few times. The genes are TRBV20-1 and TRBJ2-2; 8 bases are shared with TRBD2. Germline V gives CDR1 DFQATT, CDR2 SNEGSKA (reference sequence). This CDR3 has 15 amino acids. The ends lost 6 bases at V and 4 bases at J; junction bases unmatched: 10. In nucleotides, the CDR3 is TGCAGTGCCCGGGAAAGCGGGAGAGCCACCGGGGAGCTGTTTTTT. This encodes CSARESGRATGELFF.

This clonotype was detected many times. The chain employs TRBV27 and TRBJ1-1; D unresolved. The V and J ends lost 0 bases and 5 bases respectively, with 13 bases between them. Germline lookup yields CDR1 MNHEY and CDR2 SMNVEV (reference sequence). CDR3 length equals 15 residues. The CDR3 region has the DNA TGTGCCAGCAGTTTATCAGGTGGGCGAACGACTGAAGCTTTCTTT. It yields the protein CASSLSGGRTTEAFF.